Described below is a single T cell receptor (beta chain) sequence and its context. Produced via immunoSEQ multiplex PCR; TCRdb's table is partial and in-frame only. The sample records more than 300,000 clones, about 87% being singletons. This sample's treatment: around 19 received Ad26.COV2.S at low or high dose, single or two shots; about 5 received placebo; per-sample allocation not given. Day 63 after the first vaccine or placebo injection was the time point for sampling. This person who donated was an adult of 18-55 years in Boston. Its platform was an Ad26 vector, and its expressed antigen was Wuhan-strain SARS-CoV-2 spike. These data are taken from a study of Ad26.COV2.S vaccination and SARS-CoV-2 variants. Overall study context: A participant enrolled in the COV1001 Ad26.COV2.S trial arm provided the sample.

Trimming removed 4 bases from V and 0 bases from J; junction bases left unmatched: 5. The CDR3 length is 15 residues. Germline CDR1 reads SGHTA; CDR2 reads FQGNSA. The chain combines TRBV7-2 with TRBJ2-7; the match to TRBD2 covers 8 bases. The sequence was collected from a person between 18 and 65 years old who received the Ad26.COV2.S COVID-19 vaccine or a placebo. This specimen consisted of peripheral blood, obtained in a trial of Ad26.COV2.S vaccine versus placebo. The CDR3 loop reads CASSSQRGHSYEQYF. The CDR3 nucleotides are TGTGCCAGCAGCTCCCAGCGGGGGCACTCCTACGAGCAGTACTTC. Based on the CDR3 plus reference TRBV7-2 and TRBJ2-7, the full variable domain is GAGVSQSPSNKVTEKGKDVELRCDPISGHTALYWYRQSLGQGLEFLIYFQGNSAPDKSGLPSDRFSAERTGGSVSTLTIQRTQQEDSAVYLCASSSQRGHSYEQYFGPGTRLTVT.